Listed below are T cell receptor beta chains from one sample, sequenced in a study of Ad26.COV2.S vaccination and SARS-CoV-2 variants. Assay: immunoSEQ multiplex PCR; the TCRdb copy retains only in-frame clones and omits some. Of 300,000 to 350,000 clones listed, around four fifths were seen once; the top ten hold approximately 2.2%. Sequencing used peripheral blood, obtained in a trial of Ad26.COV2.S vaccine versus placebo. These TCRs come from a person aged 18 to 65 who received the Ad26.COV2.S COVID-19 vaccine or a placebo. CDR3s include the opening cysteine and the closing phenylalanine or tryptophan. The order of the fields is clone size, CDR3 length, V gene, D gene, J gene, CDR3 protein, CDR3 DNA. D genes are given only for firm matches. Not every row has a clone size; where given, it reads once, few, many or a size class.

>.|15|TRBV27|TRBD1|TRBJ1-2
CASSSAGQGTYGYTF
TGTGCCAGCAGTTCAGCGGGACAGGGGACCTATGGCTACACCTTC
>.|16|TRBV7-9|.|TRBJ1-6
CVSSAGRATYNSPLHF
TGTGTCAGCAGCGCTGGCCGGGCCACCTATAATTCACCCCTCCACTTT
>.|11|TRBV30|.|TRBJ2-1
CAWNKGNEQFF
TGTGCCTGGAATAAGGGCAATGAGCAGTTCTTC
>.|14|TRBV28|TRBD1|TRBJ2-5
CASSPQGAGETQYF
TGTGCCAGCAGTCCACAGGGGGCCGGGGAGACCCAGTACTTC
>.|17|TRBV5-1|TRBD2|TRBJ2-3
CASSLGTSGTHADTQYF
TGCGCCAGCAGCTTGGGGACTAGCGGGACTCACGCAGATACGCAGTATTTT
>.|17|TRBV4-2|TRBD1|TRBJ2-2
CASSSASGTEITGELFF
TGTGCCAGCAGCTCTGCCTCCGGGACAGAAATCACCGGGGAGCTGTTTTTT
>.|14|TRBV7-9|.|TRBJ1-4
CASSSQRGNEKLFF
TGTGCCAGCAGCTCCCAACGGGGGAATGAAAAACTGTTTTTT
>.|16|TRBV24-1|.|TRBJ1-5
CATSDSTGRGNQPQHF
TGTGCCACCAGTGATTCGACAGGTCGTGGCAATCAGCCCCAGCATTTT
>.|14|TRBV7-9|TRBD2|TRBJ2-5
CASSQRLASVTQYF
TGTGCCAGCAGCCAAAGACTAGCGTCCGTGACCCAGTACTTC
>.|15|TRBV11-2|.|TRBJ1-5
CASSLARGFNQPQHF
TGTGCCAGCAGCTTAGCGAGGGGATTCAATCAGCCCCAGCATTTT
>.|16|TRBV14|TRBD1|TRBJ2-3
CASSQFGQGSTDTQYF
TGTGCCAGCAGCCAATTTGGACAGGGGTCGACAGATACGCAGTATTTT
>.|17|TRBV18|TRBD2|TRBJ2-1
CASSPSAGSGGFNEQFF
TGTGCCAGCTCACCATCTGCGGGTAGCGGGGGGTTCAATGAGCAGTTCTTC
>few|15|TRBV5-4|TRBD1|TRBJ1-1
CASSIPTGINTEAFF
TGTGCCAGCAGCATACCGACAGGGATCAACACTGAAGCTTTCTTT
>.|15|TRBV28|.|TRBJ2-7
CASSPWEQGGYEQYF
TGTGCCAGCAGTCCCTGGGAACAGGGAGGCTACGAGCAGTACTTC
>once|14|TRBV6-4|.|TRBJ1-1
CASSDRGVDTEAFF
TGTGCCAGCAGTGACAGGGGCGTGGACACTGAAGCTTTCTTT
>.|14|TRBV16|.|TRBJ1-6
CASSLSSGPSPLHF
TGTGCCAGCAGCCTAAGCTCCGGGCCCTCACCCCTCCACTTT
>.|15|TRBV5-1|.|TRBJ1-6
CASSLDGVGNSPLHF
TGCGCCAGCAGCTTGGACGGGGTCGGGAATTCACCCCTCCACTTT